Listed below are T cell receptor beta chains from one sample, sequenced in a study of T cell repertoires in cytomegalovirus infection. Their specific antigens are unknown. Each CDR3 protein gets one entry after TCRdb re-called the reads with MiXCR. The top ten hold about 54% of the sample, which has approximately 110,000 distinct CDR3 sequences, more than 30% seen once. Source: CD8+ T cells from cultured PBMCs, taken from culture after CMV antigen stimulation. The source of these receptors is a human donor in good health (CMV status not recorded). Some clones in this sample may be carry-over from other donors' samples. The CDR3 runs from the conserved cysteine through the conserved F or W. Fields, in order: D gene, V gene, CDR3 length, clone size, J gene, CDR3 protein, CDR3 DNA. The D gene is left open where the match is weak. Not all rows give a size; the values are once, few, many and, for expanded clones, a class.

d_gene: .; v_gene: TRBV12-3/TRBV12-4; len: 14; abundance: .; j_gene: TRBJ2-7; CDR3aa: CASSQDSLRYEQYF; CDR3nt: TGTGCCAGCAGCCAGGACAGTCTTCGCTACGAGCAGTACTTC
d_gene: TRBD2; v_gene: TRBV6-6; len: 20; abundance: once; j_gene: TRBJ2-6; CDR3aa: CASSLLQLAAGISGANVLTF; CDR3nt: TGTGCCAGCAGTCTACTCCAACTAGCGGCGGGGATCTCTGGGGCCAACGTCCTGACTTTC
d_gene: TRBD1; v_gene: TRBV6-6; len: 15; abundance: .; j_gene: TRBJ1-2; CDR3aa: CASSYPRGVIYGYTF; CDR3nt: TGTGCCAGCAGTTACCCCAGGGGGGTGATCTATGGCTACACCTTC
d_gene: .; v_gene: TRBV29-1; len: 12; abundance: .; j_gene: TRBJ1-2; CDR3aa: CSAEDRTYGYTF; CDR3nt: TGCAGCGCGGAGGACAGAACCTATGGCTACACCTTC
d_gene: .; v_gene: TRBV7-9; len: 12; abundance: few; j_gene: TRBJ1-1; CDR3aa: CASSSSSTEAFF; CDR3nt: TGTGCCAGCAGCTCTAGTTCCACTGAAGCTTTCTTT
d_gene: .; v_gene: TRBV7-2; len: 12; abundance: .; j_gene: TRBJ2-7; CDR3aa: CASSPGTNEQYF; CDR3nt: TGTGCCAGCAGTCCGGGTACCAACGAGCAGTACTTC
d_gene: TRBD2; v_gene: TRBV19; len: 17; abundance: .; j_gene: TRBJ2-1; CDR3aa: CASSTPRLAGGYNEQFF; CDR3nt: TGTGCCAGTAGCACACCGAGACTAGCGGGGGGCTACAATGAGCAGTTCTTC
d_gene: TRBD2; v_gene: TRBV7-2; len: 15; abundance: many; j_gene: TRBJ2-3; CDR3aa: CASSPTSGGGDTQYF; CDR3nt: TGTGCCAGCAGCCCTACTAGCGGGGGAGGAGATACGCAGTATTTT
d_gene: .; v_gene: TRBV2; len: 10; abundance: .; j_gene: TRBJ2-1; CDR3aa: CATQGNEQFF; CDR3nt: TGTGCCACACAAGGGAATGAGCAGTTCTTC
d_gene: .; v_gene: TRBV18; len: 15; abundance: .; j_gene: TRBJ2-3; CDR3aa: CASSRNTGFTDTQYF; CDR3nt: TGTGCCAGCTCAAGGAACACAGGGTTTACAGATACGCAGTATTTT
d_gene: .; v_gene: TRBV7-3; len: 13; abundance: many; j_gene: TRBJ2-1; CDR3aa: CASSFGYYNEQFF; CDR3nt: TGTGCCAGCAGCTTCGGATACTACAATGAGCAGTTCTTC
d_gene: TRBD1; v_gene: TRBV12-3/TRBV12-4; len: 16; abundance: .; j_gene: TRBJ1-2; CDR3aa: CASRVRQGATDYGYTF; CDR3nt: TGTGCCAGCAGGGTGAGACAGGGGGCAACTGACTATGGCTACACCTTC
d_gene: TRBD1; v_gene: TRBV20-1; len: 14; abundance: .; j_gene: TRBJ1-6; CDR3aa: CSAQRTGGASPLHF; CDR3nt: TGCAGTGCCCAGAGGACAGGGGGCGCCTCACCCCTCCACTTT
d_gene: .; v_gene: TRBV7-9; len: 13; abundance: few; j_gene: TRBJ1-1; CDR3aa: CASSRGGGTEAFF; CDR3nt: TGTGCCAGCAGCCGGGGGGGCGGCACTGAAGCTTTCTTT
d_gene: TRBD2; v_gene: TRBV7-9; len: 16; abundance: few; j_gene: TRBJ2-3; CDR3aa: CASSLVARETTDTQYF; CDR3nt: TGTGCCAGCAGCTTAGTTGCGCGGGAGACCACAGATACGCAGTATTTT
d_gene: .; v_gene: TRBV20-1; len: 14; abundance: .; j_gene: TRBJ1-1; CDR3aa: CSAPFRGENTEAFF; CDR3nt: TGCAGTGCGCCCTTCAGGGGTGAGAACACTGAAGCTTTCTTT
d_gene: TRBD1; v_gene: TRBV27; len: 14; abundance: .; j_gene: TRBJ2-4; CDR3aa: CASSGTEAKNIQYF; CDR3nt: TGTGCCAGCAGCGGGACAGAAGCCAAAAACATTCAGTACTTC
d_gene: TRBD2; v_gene: TRBV20-1; len: 15; abundance: .; j_gene: TRBJ2-3; CDR3aa: CSACPQRGATDTQYF; CDR3nt: TGCAGTGCTTGCCCCCAGCGGGGGGCCACAGATACGCAGTATTTT
d_gene: .; v_gene: TRBV2; len: 18; abundance: .; j_gene: TRBJ2-4; CDR3aa: CASSEALLDLLAKNIQYF; CDR3nt: TGTGCCAGCAGTGAAGCGCTTCTGGACCTCTTAGCCAAAAACATTCAGTACTTC
d_gene: TRBD2; v_gene: TRBV4-3; len: 18; abundance: .; j_gene: TRBJ2-7; CDR3aa: CASSQDSLAGTTTYEQYF; CDR3nt: TGCGCCAGCAGCCAAGATTCACTAGCGGGAACGACTACCTACGAGCAGTACTTC
d_gene: .; v_gene: TRBV4-1; len: 20; abundance: once; j_gene: TRBJ1-5; CDR3aa: CASSQERNKRYSLFGQPQHF; CDR3nt: TGCGCCAGCAGCCAAGAACGAAACAAACGTTATTCCTTATTCGGTCAGCCCCAGCATTTT
d_gene: TRBD1; v_gene: TRBV6-2/TRBV6-3; len: 16; abundance: .; j_gene: TRBJ2-3; CDR3aa: CDSRALGDSSTDTQYF; CDR3nt: TGTGACAGCAGGGCATTAGGGGACAGTAGCACAGATACGCAGTATTTT
d_gene: TRBD1; v_gene: TRBV25-1; len: 15; abundance: .; j_gene: TRBJ1-1; CDR3aa: CASSEWQGGGNEAFF; CDR3nt: TGTGCCAGCAGTGAATGGCAGGGGGGAGGTAATGAAGCTTTCTTT
d_gene: .; v_gene: TRBV6-5; len: 18; abundance: .; j_gene: TRBJ2-6; CDR3aa: CASSGPGLPTIGANVLTF; CDR3nt: TGTGCCAGCAGCGGACCGGGACTGCCGACTATTGGGGCCAACGTCCTGACTTTC
d_gene: TRBD1; v_gene: TRBV7-6; len: 15; abundance: .; j_gene: TRBJ2-1; CDR3aa: CASSPYLGQGDEQFF; CDR3nt: TGTGCTAGCAGCCCATACCTCGGACAGGGCGATGAGCAGTTCTTC
d_gene: TRBD1; v_gene: TRBV27; len: 14; abundance: few; j_gene: TRBJ1-1; CDR3aa: CASSRGQLNTEAFF; CDR3nt: TGTGCCAGCAGTAGGGGACAGTTGAACACTGAAGCTTTCTTT
d_gene: .; v_gene: TRBV5-5; len: 16; abundance: .; j_gene: TRBJ1-2; CDR3aa: CASSVWMASDNYGYTF; CDR3nt: TGTGCCAGCAGCGTCTGGATGGCATCGGATAACTATGGCTACACCTTC
d_gene: .; v_gene: TRBV12-3/TRBV12-4; len: 14; abundance: few; j_gene: TRBJ2-7; CDR3aa: CASRGGTGPNEQYF; CDR3nt: TGTGCCAGCAGAGGGGGTACGGGCCCCAACGAGCAGTACTTC
d_gene: TRBD1; v_gene: TRBV12-3/TRBV12-4; len: 14; abundance: few; j_gene: TRBJ1-2; CDR3aa: CASRQQGHPYGYTF; CDR3nt: TGTGCCAGCAGACAACAGGGGCATCCATATGGCTACACCTTC
d_gene: .; v_gene: TRBV7-9; len: 13; abundance: many; j_gene: TRBJ2-5; CDR3aa: CASLRGDRETQYF; CDR3nt: TGTGCCAGCCTTCGGGGTGATCGAGAGACCCAGTACTTC
d_gene: .; v_gene: TRBV4-3; len: 15; abundance: .; j_gene: TRBJ1-3; CDR3aa: CASSQDRGAGNTIYF; CDR3nt: TGCGCCAGCAGCCAAGACCGAGGGGCTGGAAACACCATATATTTT
d_gene: .; v_gene: TRBV27; len: 14; abundance: .; j_gene: TRBJ1-1; CDR3aa: CASSFHGPNTEAFF; CDR3nt: TGTGCCAGCAGTTTCCACGGACCGAACACTGAAGCTTTCTTT
d_gene: TRBD1; v_gene: TRBV10-3; len: 13; abundance: .; j_gene: TRBJ1-2; CDR3aa: CAIPDRAKGGYTF; CDR3nt: TGTGCCATCCCCGACAGGGCAAAAGGGGGCTACACCTTC
d_gene: .; v_gene: TRBV7-2; len: 12; abundance: many; j_gene: TRBJ1-2; CDR3aa: CASSPRTQGYTF; CDR3nt: TGTGCCAGCAGCCCTCGGACTCAAGGCTACACCTTC
d_gene: TRBD1; v_gene: TRBV7-2; len: 15; abundance: few; j_gene: TRBJ1-1; CDR3aa: CASSLKTGVYTEAFF; CDR3nt: TGTGCCAGCAGTTTAAAAACAGGGGTGTACACTGAAGCTTTCTTT
d_gene: TRBD1; v_gene: TRBV27; len: 14; abundance: .; j_gene: TRBJ1-2; CDR3aa: CASSYGTDNYGYTF; CDR3nt: TGTGCCAGCAGTTATGGGACAGACAACTATGGCTACACCTTC
d_gene: .; v_gene: TRBV4-1; len: 16; abundance: .; j_gene: TRBJ2-1; CDR3aa: CASSQVGGGFGNEQFF; CDR3nt: TGCGCCAGCAGCCAAGTAGGAGGGGGGTTCGGCAATGAGCAGTTCTTC
d_gene: .; v_gene: TRBV27; len: 13; abundance: .; j_gene: TRBJ2-3; CDR3aa: CASTFQGGDTQYF; CDR3nt: TGTGCCAGCACTTTCCAGGGCGGAGATACGCAGTATTTT
d_gene: .; v_gene: TRBV20-1; len: 14; abundance: .; j_gene: TRBJ2-5; CDR3aa: CSARELWGQETQYF; CDR3nt: TGCAGTGCACGTGAATTGTGGGGGCAAGAGACCCAGTACTTC
d_gene: .; v_gene: TRBV29-1; len: 15; abundance: .; j_gene: TRBJ2-2; CDR3aa: CSVELGQGHTGELFF; CDR3nt: TGCAGCGTTGAGTTAGGGCAGGGGCACACCGGGGAGCTGTTTTTT